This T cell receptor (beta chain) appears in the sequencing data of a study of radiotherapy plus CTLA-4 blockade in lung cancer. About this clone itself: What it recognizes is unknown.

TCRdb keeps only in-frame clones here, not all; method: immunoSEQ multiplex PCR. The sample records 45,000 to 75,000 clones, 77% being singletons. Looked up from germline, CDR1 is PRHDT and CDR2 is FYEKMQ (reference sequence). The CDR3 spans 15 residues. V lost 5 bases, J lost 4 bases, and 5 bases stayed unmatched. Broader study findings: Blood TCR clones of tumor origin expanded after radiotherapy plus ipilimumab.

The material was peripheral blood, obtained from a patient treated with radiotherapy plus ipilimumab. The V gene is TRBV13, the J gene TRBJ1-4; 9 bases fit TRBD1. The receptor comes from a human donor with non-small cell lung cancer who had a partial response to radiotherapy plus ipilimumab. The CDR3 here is CASSPGQGYNEKLFF. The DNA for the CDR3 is TGTGCCAGCAGCCCAGGACAGGGGTATAATGAAAAACTGTTTTTT.